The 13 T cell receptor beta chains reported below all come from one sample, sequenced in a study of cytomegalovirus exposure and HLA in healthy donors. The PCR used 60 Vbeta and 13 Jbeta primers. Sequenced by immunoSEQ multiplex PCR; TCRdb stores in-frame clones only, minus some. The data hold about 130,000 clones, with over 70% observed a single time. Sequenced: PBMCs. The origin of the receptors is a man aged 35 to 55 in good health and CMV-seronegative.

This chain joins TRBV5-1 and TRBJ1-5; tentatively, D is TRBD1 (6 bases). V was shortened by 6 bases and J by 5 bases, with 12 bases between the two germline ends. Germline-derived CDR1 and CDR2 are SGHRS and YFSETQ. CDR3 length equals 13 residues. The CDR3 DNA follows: TGCGCCAGCACCGGGGGGCCCGATCAGCCCCAGCATTTT. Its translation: CASTGGPDQPQHF.

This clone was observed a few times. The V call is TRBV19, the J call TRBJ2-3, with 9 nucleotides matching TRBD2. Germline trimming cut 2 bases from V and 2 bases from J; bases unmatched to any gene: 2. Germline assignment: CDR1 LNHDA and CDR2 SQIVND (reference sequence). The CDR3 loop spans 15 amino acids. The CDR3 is CASSISGGHTDTQYF. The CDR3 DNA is TGTGCCAGTAGTATAAGCGGGGGGCACACAGATACGCAGTATTTT.

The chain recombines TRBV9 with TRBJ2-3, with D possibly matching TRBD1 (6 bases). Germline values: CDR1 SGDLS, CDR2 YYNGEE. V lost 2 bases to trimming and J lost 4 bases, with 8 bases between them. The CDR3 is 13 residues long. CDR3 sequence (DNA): TGTGCCAGCAGCGTTGGGGGCGCAGATACGCAGTATTTT. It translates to CASSVGGADTQYF. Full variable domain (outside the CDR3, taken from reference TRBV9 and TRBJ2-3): DSGVTQTPKHLITATGQRVTLRCSPRSGDLSVYWYQQSLDQGLQFLIQYYNGEERAKGNILERFSAQQFPDLHSELNLSSLELGDSALYFCASSVGGADTQYFGPGTRLTVL.

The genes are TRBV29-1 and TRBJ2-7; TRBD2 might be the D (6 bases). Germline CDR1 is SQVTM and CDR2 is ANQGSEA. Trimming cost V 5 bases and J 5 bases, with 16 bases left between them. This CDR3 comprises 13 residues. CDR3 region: CSVLSGSHNEQYF. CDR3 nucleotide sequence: TGCAGCGTTCTTTCCGGGAGTCACAACGAGCAGTACTTC.

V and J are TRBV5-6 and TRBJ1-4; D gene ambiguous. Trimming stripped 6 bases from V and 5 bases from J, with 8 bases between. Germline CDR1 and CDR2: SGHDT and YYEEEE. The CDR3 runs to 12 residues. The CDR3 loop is CASTGSNEKLFF. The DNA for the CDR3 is TGTGCCAGCACGGGGTCAAATGAAAAACTGTTTTTT.

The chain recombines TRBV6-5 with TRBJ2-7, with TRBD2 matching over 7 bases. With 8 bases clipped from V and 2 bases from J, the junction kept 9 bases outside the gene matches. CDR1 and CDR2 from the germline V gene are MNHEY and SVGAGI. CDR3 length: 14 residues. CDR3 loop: CASYEGTIPYEQYF. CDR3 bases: TGTGCCAGCTACGAGGGGACTATCCCCTACGAGCAGTACTTC.

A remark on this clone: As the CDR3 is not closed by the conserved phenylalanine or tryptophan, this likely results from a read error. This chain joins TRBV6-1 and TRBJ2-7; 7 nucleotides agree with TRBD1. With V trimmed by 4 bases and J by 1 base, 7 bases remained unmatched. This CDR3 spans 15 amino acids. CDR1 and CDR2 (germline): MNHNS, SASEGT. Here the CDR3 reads CASSAGDSTSYEQYL. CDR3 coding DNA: TGTGCCAGCAGTGCCGGGGACAGTACTTCCTACGAGCAGTACCTC.

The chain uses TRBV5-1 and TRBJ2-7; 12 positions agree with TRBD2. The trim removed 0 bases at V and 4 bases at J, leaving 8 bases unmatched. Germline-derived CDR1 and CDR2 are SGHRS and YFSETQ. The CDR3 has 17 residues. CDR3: CASSLAASGGAGYEQYF. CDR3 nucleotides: TGCGCCAGCAGCTTGGCCGCTAGCGGGGGGGCCGGGTACGAGCAGTACTTC.

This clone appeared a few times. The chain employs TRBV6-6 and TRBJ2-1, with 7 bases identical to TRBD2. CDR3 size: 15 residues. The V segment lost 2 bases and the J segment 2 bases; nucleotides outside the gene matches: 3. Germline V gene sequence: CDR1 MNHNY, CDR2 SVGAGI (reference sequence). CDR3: CASSYGGSPYNEQFF. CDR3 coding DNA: TGTGCCAGCAGTTACGGCGGGAGTCCCTACAATGAGCAGTTCTTC.

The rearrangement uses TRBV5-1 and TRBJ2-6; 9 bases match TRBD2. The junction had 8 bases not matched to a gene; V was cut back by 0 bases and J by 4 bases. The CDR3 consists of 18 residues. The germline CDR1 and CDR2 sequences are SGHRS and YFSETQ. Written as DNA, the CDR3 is TGCGCCAGCAGCTTGGCCGTAGCGGGAGAGGCGGGGGCCAACGTCCTGACTTTC. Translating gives CASSLAVAGEAGANVLTF.

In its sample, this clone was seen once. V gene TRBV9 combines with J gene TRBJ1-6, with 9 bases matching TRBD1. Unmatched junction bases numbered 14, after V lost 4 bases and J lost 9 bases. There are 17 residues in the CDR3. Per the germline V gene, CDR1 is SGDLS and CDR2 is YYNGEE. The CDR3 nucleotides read TGTGCCAGCAGCATTAGAGAAAGGGACAGGGTCGCTTCACCCCTCCACTTT. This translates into CASSIRERDRVASPLHF.

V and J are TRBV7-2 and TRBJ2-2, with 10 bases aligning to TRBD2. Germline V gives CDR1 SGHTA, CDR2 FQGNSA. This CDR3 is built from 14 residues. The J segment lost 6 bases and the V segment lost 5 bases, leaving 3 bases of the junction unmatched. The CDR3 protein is CASSSSGGAGELFF. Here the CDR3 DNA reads TGTGCCAGCAGCAGCAGCGGGGGGGCCGGGGAGCTGTTTTTT.

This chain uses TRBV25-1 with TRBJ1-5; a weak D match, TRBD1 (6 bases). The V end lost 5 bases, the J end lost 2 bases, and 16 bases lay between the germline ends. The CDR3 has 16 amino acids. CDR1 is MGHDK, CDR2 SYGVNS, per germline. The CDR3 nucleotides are TGTGCCAGCAGTCAAGGGGGGGGGCCGGGCAATCAGCCCCAGCATTTT. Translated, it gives CASSQGGGPGNQPQHF.